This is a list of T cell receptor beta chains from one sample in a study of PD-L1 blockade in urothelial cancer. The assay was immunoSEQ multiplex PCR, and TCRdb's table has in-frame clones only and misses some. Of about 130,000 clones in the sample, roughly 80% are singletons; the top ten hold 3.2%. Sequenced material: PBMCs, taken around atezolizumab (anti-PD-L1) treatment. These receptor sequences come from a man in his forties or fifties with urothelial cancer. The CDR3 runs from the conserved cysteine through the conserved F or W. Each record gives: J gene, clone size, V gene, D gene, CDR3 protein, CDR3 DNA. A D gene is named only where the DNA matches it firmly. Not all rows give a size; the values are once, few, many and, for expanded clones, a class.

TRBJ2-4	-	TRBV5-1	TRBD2	CASSSLTSGKENIQYF	TGCGCCAGCAGCTCCCTGACTAGCGGAAAAGAAAACATTCAGTACTTC
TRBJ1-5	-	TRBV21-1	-	CASSKGQGMDFDQPQHF	TGTGCCAGCAGCAAAGGACAGGGCATGGACTTCGATCAGCCCCAGCATTTT
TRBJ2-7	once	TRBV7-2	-	CASSTTRRTPYEQYF	TGTGCCAGCAGTACAACTAGACGGACCCCCTACGAGCAGTACTTC
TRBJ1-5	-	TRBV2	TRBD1	CASRGQGGNQPQHF	TGTGCCAGCAGGGGACAGGGCGGCAATCAGCCCCAGCATTTT
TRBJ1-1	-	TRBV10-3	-	CAINGDSNTEAFF	TGTGCCATCAACGGGGACTCGAACACTGAAGCTTTCTTT
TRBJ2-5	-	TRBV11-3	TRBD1	CASSFYRGRETQYF	TGTGCCAGCAGCTTTTACAGGGGGCGAGAGACCCAGTACTTC
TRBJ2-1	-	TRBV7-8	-	CASSLGAQSSYNEQFF	TGTGCCAGCAGCTTAGGGGCGCAGAGCTCCTACAATGAGCAGTTCTTC
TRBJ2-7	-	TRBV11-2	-	CASSLDPGARDEQYF	TGTGCCAGCAGCTTAGATCCGGGAGCAAGAGACGAGCAGTACTTC
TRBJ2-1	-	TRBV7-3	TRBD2	CASSPGTSGRPTYNEQFF	TGTGCCAGCAGCCCGGGGACTAGCGGGAGGCCCACCTACAATGAGCAGTTCTTC
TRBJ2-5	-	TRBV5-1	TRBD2	CASSSGGGEETQYF	TGCGCCAGCAGCTCCGGCGGGGGGGAGGAGACCCAGTACTTC